The T cell receptor (beta chain) described here comes from a study of HIV-infected patients and healthy controls. Findings of the study overall: No HLA typing of donors was done in this study. Healthy control repertoires had roughly threefold more distinct CDR3s than untreated HIV+ repertoires, and higher Shannon diversity.

This clonotype has at least ten counts. Its specificity is not known. The junction departs from the called germline gene at one end, perhaps through a read error. About 540 ng RNA was reverse transcribed with alpha and beta constant-region primers. Alpha and beta chain libraries were made separately by chain-specific third strand synthesis with multiplexing indices. Each cDNA molecule was barcoded, and a single primer pair amplified each chain. Each molecule carried a 12-nucleotide identifier made of two joined random hexamers added before amplification. Via MiXCR, TCRdb re-called the 5' RACE reads, giving one row per CDR3 protein. The sample gives about 14,000 distinct CDR3 sequences, roughly 12% of which show up once; approximately 42% is in the top ten. Antiretroviral therapy had run roughly three months, about 14 weeks, before follow-up blood collection. No cell fractionation was done, so the repertoire covers all unsorted peripheral blood T cells.

The sequence was collected from an adult with HIV infection. The donor label of this sample is uncertain. The sample in question was blood, obtained during antiretroviral therapy.

The CDR3 here is CASSPGTGGDTQYF. CDR3 bases: TGTGCTAGCAGCCCAGGGACAGGGGGAGATACGCAGTATTTT. The chain is built from TRBV7-7 and TRBJ2-3, with 11 bases that match TRBD1. CDR1 is SSHAT and CDR2 is FNYEAQ in the germline V gene (reference sequence). The CDR3 spans 14 residues.